This T cell receptor (beta chain) emerged from a study of blood T cell repertoires in COVID-19. Looking at the study overall: Material from acute and convalescent COVID-19 was sourced from the United States, Italy and Spain.

Data came from immunoSEQ multiplex PCR; TCRdb stores just in-frame clones and leaves some out. The repertoire holds around 88,000 clones, approximately 91% seen once, with about 1.8% in the top ten. The germline V and J ends were trimmed by 3 bases and 4 bases, with 13 bases remaining between them. Looked up from germline, CDR1 is MNHEY and CDR2 is SMNVEV (reference sequence). CDR3 length: 14 residues. The chain is built from TRBV27 and TRBJ2-7, with D perhaps TRBD1 (6 bases). The sequence derives from a man in his fifties or sixties with acute or convalescent COVID-19. Sequenced: peripheral blood. CDR3 nucleotides: TGTGCCAGCAGTTTTCCGGGACACGGATACGAGCAGTACTTC. This translates into CASSFPGHGYEQYF.